Presented here are 30 T cell receptor beta chains from one specimen sequenced in a study of radiotherapy plus CTLA-4 blockade in lung cancer. Assay: immunoSEQ multiplex PCR; the TCRdb copy retains only in-frame clones and omits some. Counted here are fewer than 100,000 clones, around 86% occurring once; the ten biggest clones make up 0.65% to 0.95%. Specimen: peripheral blood, collected from a patient treated with radiotherapy plus ipilimumab. These receptors all stem from a human donor with non-small cell lung cancer who had stable disease on radiotherapy plus ipilimumab.

The chain joins TRBV5-4 to TRBJ2-7, with D unclear. V lost 2 bases and J lost 7, with 7 bases in between. Germline values: CDR1 SGHNT, CDR2 YYREEE (reference sequence). The CDR3 sequence is 11 residues long. CDR3 sequence (DNA): TGTGCCAGCAGCTTCTACGGTGAGCAGTACTTC. It is translated as CASSFYGEQYF.

The genes are TRBV11-2 and TRBJ2-1; 9 positions agree with TRBD2. Germline V CDR1 and CDR2: SGHAT, FQNNGV. V lost 3 bases to trimming and J lost 10 bases; unmatched junction nucleotides: 13. CDR3 length equals 16 residues. The CDR3 region has the DNA TGTGCCAGCAGCTTTACCAGTGGTAGCGGGAGTGGAGAGCAGTTCTTC. Translation: CASSFTSGSGSGEQFF.

The chain combines TRBV2 with TRBJ2-7; 9 positions match TRBD1. The CDR3 spans 13 residues. Germline trimming cut 5 bases from V and 5 bases from J; bases unmatched to any gene: 4. Looked up from germline, CDR1 is SNHLY and CDR2 is FYNNEI. Here the CDR3 reads CASSTDRGHEQYF. Written as DNA, the CDR3 is TGTGCCAGCAGTACGGACAGGGGCCACGAGCAGTACTTC. The full variable domain, its missing parts supplied by reference TRBV2 and TRBJ2-7, is EPEVTQTPSHQVTQMGQEVILRCVPISNHLYFYWYRQILGQKVEFLVSFYNNEISEKSEIFDDQFSVERPDGSNFTLKIRSTKLEDSAMYFCASSTDRGHEQYFGPGTRLTVT.

V gene TRBV9 combines with J gene TRBJ2-7; D perhaps matches TRBD2 (6 bases). Germline V gene data show CDR1 as SGDLS and CDR2 as YYNGEE. The CDR3 length is 14 residues. Deletions cut 4 bases from V and 2 bases from J, with 13 bases between. The CDR3 bases are TGTGCCAGCAGCCCTGCTTCTAGCGCCTACGAGCAGTACTTC. It specifies CASSPASSAYEQYF.

For this clone: At one boundary the junction diverges from the germline segment, which might be a read error. The rearrangement links TRBV11-2 to TRBJ1-1; D perhaps matches TRBD1 (5 bases). Germline V gene lookup returns CDR1 SGHAT and CDR2 FQNNGV. CDR3 length equals 14 residues. CDR3 sequence (DNA): TGTGCCAGCAGCCTAGAGAGGGGTGGTACTGAAGCTTTCTTT. Translated, it gives CASSLERGGTEAFF.

The chain links TRBV7-3 to TRBJ2-1; D remains ambiguous. The germline gives CDR1 SGHTA, CDR2 FQGTGA. The CDR3 runs 13 residues. With 1 base removed from V and 7 bases from J, the gap between germline ends came to 8 bases. The CDR3 DNA follows: TGTGCCAGCAGCTTAATCGTGGGGAATGAGCAGTTCTTC. Translated: CASSLIVGNEQFF.

The V call is TRBV30, the J call TRBJ1-6; D is ambiguous. Germline V gene data show CDR1 as GTSNPN and CDR2 as SVGIG (reference sequence). V shed 2 bases and J shed 5 bases, with 10 bases lying between them. CDR3 length: 14 amino acids. CDR3 amino acids: CAWSPGFDNSPLHF. The CDR3 bases are TGTGCCTGGAGTCCAGGATTCGATAATTCACCCCTCCACTTT.

The gene calls are TRBV2 and TRBJ2-3; 10 nucleotides line up with TRBD2. The CDR3 is 17 residues long. Losses at the gene ends were 3 bases for V and 2 bases for J; bases not matched to a gene: 8. Germline CDR1 and CDR2: SNHLY and FYNNEI. The CDR3 DNA sequence: TGTGCCAGCAGTGAGGGTATGAGCGGGAGGGCCACAGATACGCAGTATTTT. Protein: CASSEGMSGRATDTQYF.

J is TRBJ2-3 and V is TRBV7-3; 7 positions agree with TRBD1. V lost 4 bases to trimming and J lost 2 bases; unmatched junction nucleotides: 9. This CDR3 is built from 16 residues. Per the germline V gene, CDR1 is SGHTA and CDR2 is FQGTGA. CDR3 DNA sequence: TGTGCCAGCAGCTCCCGGCCGGGACAGTCCACAGATACGCAGTATTTT. Amino acids: CASSSRPGQSTDTQYF. Combining the CDR3 with reference TRBV7-3 and TRBJ2-3 gives the whole variable domain GAGVSQTPSNKVTEKGKYVELRCDPISGHTALYWYRQSLGQGPEFLIYFQGTGAADDSGLPNDRFFAVRPEGSVSTLKIQRTERGDSAVYLCASSSRPGQSTDTQYFGPGTRLTVL.

V gene TRBV5-6 combines with J gene TRBJ2-7; D may correspond to TRBD1 or TRBD2 (5 bases each). CDR1 and CDR2 (germline): SGHDT, YYEEEE. The CDR3 spans 12 residues. Deletions cut 6 bases from V and 4 bases from J, with 11 bases between. CDR3 nucleotides: TGTGCCAGCACCTCTGGGGGATACGAGCAGTACTTC. As protein: CASTSGGYEQYF.

This clone was counted a few times. V and J are TRBV29-1 and TRBJ2-3, with a tentative D call TRBD1 (6 bases). Germline CDR1 reads SQVTM; CDR2 reads ANQGSEA. Trimming stripped 6 bases from V and 5 bases from J, with 15 bases between. CDR3 size: 13 residues. The CDR3 is CSVRTARGDTQYF. The CDR3, as DNA: TGCAGCGTCCGGACAGCTCGGGGAGATACGCAGTATTTT.

The chain uses TRBV5-1 and TRBJ1-2, with 11 bases fitting TRBD1. The ends lost 2 bases at V and 4 bases at J; junction bases unmatched: 10. Germline-derived CDR1 and CDR2 are SGHRS and YFSETQ. This CDR3 comprises 17 residues. The CDR3 DNA is TGCGCCAGCAGCTTTACAGCCGGGACAGGGGGGAGCTATGGCTACACCTTC. Its translation: CASSFTAGTGGSYGYTF.

The rearrangement links TRBV19 to TRBJ2-1, with 7 bases that match TRBD2. Unmatched junction bases numbered 8, after V lost 9 bases and J lost 0 bases. There are 15 residues in the CDR3. CDR1 LNHDA and CDR2 SQIVND come from the germline V gene (reference sequence). CDR3 nucleotides: TGTGCCAGCCAGACTAGCCTAAGCTCCTACAATGAGCAGTTCTTC. This sequence encodes CASQTSLSSYNEQFF. The full variable domain, rest sourced from reference TRBV19 and TRBJ2-1, is DGGITQSPKYLFRKEGQNVTLSCEQNLNHDAMYWYRQDPGQGLRLIYYSQIVNDFQKGDIAEGYSVSREKKESFPLTVTSAQKNPTAFYLCASQTSLSSYNEQFFGPGTRLTVL.

The CDR3 nucleotides read TGTGCCCCCCGTTCTGGACAACCCCAAGAGACCCAGTACTTC. This translates into CAPRSGQPQETQYF. The genes are TRBV5-6 and TRBJ2-5; D possibly corresponds to TRBD1 (5 bases). Trimming pared 10 bases from V and 1 base from J, leaving 17 bases between. This CDR3 has 14 residues. Per the germline V gene, CDR1 is SGHDT and CDR2 is YYEEEE.

V and J are TRBV19 and TRBJ2-2, with D unresolved. CDR3 size: 13 residues. The V and J ends lost 1 base and 2 bases respectively, with 2 bases between them. Per the germline V gene, CDR1 is LNHDA and CDR2 is SQIVND (reference sequence). CDR3 protein: CASSIVNTGELFF. The CDR3 region has the DNA TGTGCCAGTAGTATAGTAAACACCGGGGAGCTGTTTTTT.

The rearrangement uses TRBV2 and TRBJ2-3, with 14 positions matching TRBD2. Per germline, CDR1 SNHLY and CDR2 FYNNEI. V was pared by 6 bases and J by 6 bases, with 8 bases of the junction left unmatched. This CDR3 spans 16 amino acids. The CDR3 reads CASRERLAGGVDTQYF. For the CDR3, the DNA is TGTGCCAGCAGGGAAAGACTAGCGGGAGGGGTGGATACGCAGTATTTT.

This chain joins TRBV30 and TRBJ2-7; unclear D gene. The CDR3 is 12 residues long. V was shortened by 2 bases and J by 3 bases, with 8 bases between the two germline ends. Germline CDR1 and CDR2: GTSNPN and SVGIG (reference sequence). The CDR3 bases are TGTGCCTGGAGTTCGACCCGCTACGAGCAGTACTTC. Translated: CAWSSTRYEQYF. Using reference TRBV30 and TRBJ2-7 for the parts outside the CDR3, the full variable domain is SQTIHQWPATLVQPVGSPLSLECTVEGTSNPNLYWYRQAAGRGLQLLFYSVGIGQISSEVPQNLSASRPQDRQFILSSKKLLLSDSGFYLCAWSSTRYEQYFGPGTRLTVT.

V usage is TRBV27 and J usage is TRBJ2-7; D remains ambiguous. The CDR3 has 14 residues. CDR1 MNHEY and CDR2 SMNVEV come from the germline V gene (reference sequence). Trimming pared 0 bases from V and 0 bases from J, leaving 6 bases between. CDR3 bases: TGTGCCAGCAGTTTATCGGGGAACTCCTACGAGCAGTACTTC. It specifies CASSLSGNSYEQYF.

This sequence joins TRBV5-1 and TRBJ2-1, with D tentatively TRBD2 (5 bases). The CDR3 runs 12 residues. The germline V and J ends were trimmed by 0 bases and 7 bases, with 5 bases remaining between them. From germline, CDR1 is SGHRS and CDR2 YFSETQ. CDR3 nucleotide sequence: TGCGCCAGCAGCTTGGCGGGAAATGAGCAGTTCTTC. It yields the protein CASSLAGNEQFF. Full variable domain (outside the CDR3, taken from reference TRBV5-1 and TRBJ2-1): KAGVTQTPRYLIKTRGQQVTLSCSPISGHRSVSWYQQTPGQGLQFLFEYFSETQRNKGNFPGRFSGRQFSNSRSEMNVSTLELGDSALYLCASSLAGNEQFFGPGTRLTVL.

The chain uses TRBV9 and TRBJ2-7; the match to TRBD2 covers 8 bases. The CDR3 runs to 14 residues. Germline CDR1 SGDLS, CDR2 YYNGEE. Germline trimming cut 0 bases from V and 7 bases from J; bases unmatched to any gene: 6. CDR3 DNA: TGTGCCAGCAGCGTAGCGGGGGGGGTTGGAGAGCAGTACTTC. Translating it yields CASSVAGGVGEQYF.

This chain connects TRBV15 to TRBJ2-7; D gene unclear. V lost 0 bases to trimming and J lost 4 bases, with 4 bases between them. In germline, CDR1 is LNHNV, CDR2 YYDKDF (reference sequence). The CDR3 loop spans 12 amino acids. The CDR3: CATSRDAYEQYF. The CDR3 coding sequence is TGTGCCACCAGCAGAGACGCATACGAGCAGTACTTC.

The gene calls are TRBV9 and TRBJ1-6; the D is unclear. CDR3 length equals 16 residues. V was shortened by 3 bases and J by 7 bases, with 17 bases between the two germline ends. Germline CDR1 reads SGDLS; CDR2 reads YYNGEE. Here the CDR3 reads CASSAQPELGNSPLHF. The CDR3, as DNA: TGTGCCAGCAGCGCGCAACCGGAACTGGGGAATTCACCCCTCCACTTT. Combining the CDR3 with reference TRBV9 and TRBJ1-6 gives the whole variable domain DSGVTQTPKHLITATGQRVTLRCSPRSGDLSVYWYQQSLDQGLQFLIQYYNGEERAKGNILERFSAQQFPDLHSELNLSSLELGDSALYFCASSAQPELGNSPLHFGNGTRLTVT.

The gene calls are TRBV4-2 and TRBJ1-4; no clear D gene. This CDR3 is built from 15 residues. V was clipped by 1 base and J by 4 bases, with 10 bases between them. Germline V gene lookup returns CDR1 LGHNA and CDR2 YNFKEQ. CDR3 in DNA: TGTGCCAGCAGCCAAGTGCCCCCGGGTAATGAAAAACTGTTTTTT. This sequence encodes CASSQVPPGNEKLFF.

This clone was observed a handful of times. The chain combines TRBV6-5 with TRBJ2-4, with 9 bases fitting TRBD1. This CDR3 has 16 amino acids. Germline lookup yields CDR1 MNHEY and CDR2 SVGAGI. V was pared by 2 bases and J by 3 bases, with 5 bases of the junction left unmatched. CDR3 amino acids: CASSYTGGSGKNIQYF. The CDR3 DNA reads as TGTGCCAGCAGTTACACAGGGGGCAGTGGCAAAAACATTCAGTACTTC.

V usage is TRBV11-1 and J usage is TRBJ2-2, with 8 nucleotides matching TRBD1. This CDR3 has 16 residues. Germline V gene data show CDR1 as SGHAT and CDR2 as FQDESV (reference sequence). Trimming cost V 2 bases and J 6 bases; bases outside gene matches: 8. The CDR3 loop is CASSLIGQGVSGELFF. CDR3 sequence (DNA): TGTGCCAGCAGCTTAATAGGACAGGGAGTCTCCGGGGAGCTGTTTTTT.

This clone has a single count. This chain links TRBV11-2 with TRBJ2-3; D is uncertain. The V end was cut by 3 bases, the J end by 0 bases, with 10 bases between. The CDR3 is 15 residues long. Looked up from germline, CDR1 is SGHAT and CDR2 is FQNNGV. The CDR3 nucleotides read TGTGCCAGCAGCTTCGCGGCGCCTAGCACAGATACGCAGTATTTT. Its translation is CASSFAAPSTDTQYF.

This chain joins TRBV5-8 and TRBJ2-7; D call uncertain. Between the trimmed V and J ends, which lost 3 bases and 7 bases, there was a span of 11 bases. The germline gives CDR1 SGHTS, CDR2 YDEGEE. This CDR3 spans 12 amino acids. In DNA form, the CDR3 reads TGTGCCAGCAGCTGGGCTTCCTTGGAGCAGTACTTC. Translation: CASSWASLEQYF.

The chain combines TRBV7-9 with TRBJ2-2; 7 nucleotides align to TRBD1. This CDR3 is built from 16 residues. Germline CDR1 is SEHNR and CDR2 is FQNEAQ (reference sequence). J lost 6 bases, V lost 4 bases, and 11 bases had no gene match. The CDR3 sequence is CASSSQPRGPSGELFF. The CDR3 DNA reads as TGTGCCAGCAGCTCCCAGCCGAGGGGGCCGTCCGGGGAGCTGTTTTTT.

The CDR3 bases are TGTGCCTGGTCTCCCATTAGCGGGAGGGCAAACAATGAGCAGTTCTTC. It codes for CAWSPISGRANNEQFF. The chain couples TRBV30 to TRBJ2-1, with 11 bases that match TRBD2. Losses at the gene ends were 5 bases for V and 5 bases for J; bases not matched to a gene: 11. The V gene's germline CDR1 is GTSNPN and CDR2 SVGIG (reference sequence). CDR3 length: 16 residues.

This clone appeared a single time. The CDR3 spells CASSVSAHLSYEQYF. In nucleotides, the CDR3 is TGTGCCAGCAGCGTATCGGCACACCTCTCCTACGAGCAGTACTTC. The chain joins TRBV9 to TRBJ2-7; D is unclear. This CDR3 contains 15 residues. Germline CDR1 is SGDLS and CDR2 is YYNGEE. Trimming took off 1 base at V and 0 bases at J, with 11 bases between the two ends.